Reported below is one T cell receptor (beta chain). Its antigen is currently unknown. The assay was immunoSEQ multiplex PCR, and TCRdb's table has in-frame clones only and misses some. The sample records 73,000 or so clones, 60% to 85% being singletons. Doses given second, at about 4 or about 12 weeks, were pooled. The data stem from a study of T cell responses to AZD1222 COVID-19 vaccine. Broader study findings: In all cases, repertoires were sampled only after the peak T cell response. Baseline antibody screening turned up just a handful of seropositive AZD1222 recipients. Spike-specific TCRs gained breadth and depth after people received two AZD1222 doses.

The CDR3 has 13 amino acids. Germline V CDR1 and CDR2: MDHEN, SYDVKM. V was shortened by 5 bases and J by 1 base, with 5 bases between the two germline ends. The V gene is TRBV28, the J gene TRBJ2-2; D gene unclear. Sequences were derived from peripheral blood, sampled 28 days after the second AZD1222 dose. This receptor was obtained from an adult who received the AZD1222 COVID-19 vaccine. The CDR3 nucleotides read TGTGCCAGCAGTCACAGGAACACCGGGGAGCTGTTTTTT. Translation: CASSHRNTGELFF.